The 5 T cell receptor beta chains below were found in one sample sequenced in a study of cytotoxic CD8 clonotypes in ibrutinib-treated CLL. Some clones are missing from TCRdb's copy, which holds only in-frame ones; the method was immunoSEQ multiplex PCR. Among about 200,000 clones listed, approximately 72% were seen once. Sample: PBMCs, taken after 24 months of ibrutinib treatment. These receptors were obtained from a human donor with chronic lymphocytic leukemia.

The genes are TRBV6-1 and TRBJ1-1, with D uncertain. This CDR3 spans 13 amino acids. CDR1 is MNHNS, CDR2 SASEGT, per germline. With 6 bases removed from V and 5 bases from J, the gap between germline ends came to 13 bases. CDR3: CASSALRGTEAFF. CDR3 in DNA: TGTGCCAGCAGCGCCCTGCGAGGAACTGAAGCTTTCTTT.

The CDR3 reads CASSPPTGPRVGYTF. As DNA, the CDR3 is TGTGCCAGTAGTCCCCCAACAGGTCCCAGGGTTGGCTACACCTTC. V usage is TRBV19 and J usage is TRBJ1-2, with TRBD1 as a possible D gene (5 bases). This CDR3 is built from 15 residues. Germline V gives CDR1 LNHDA, CDR2 SQIVND (reference sequence). V lost 5 bases and J 7 bases, leaving 20 bases between the germline ends.

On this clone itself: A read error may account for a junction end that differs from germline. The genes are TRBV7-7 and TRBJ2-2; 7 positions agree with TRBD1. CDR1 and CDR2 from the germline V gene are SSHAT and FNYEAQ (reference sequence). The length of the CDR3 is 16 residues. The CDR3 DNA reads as TGTGCTAGCAGCTTAGCGCGGACAGGGAACACCGGGGAGCTGTTTTTT. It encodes CASSLARTGNTGELFF.

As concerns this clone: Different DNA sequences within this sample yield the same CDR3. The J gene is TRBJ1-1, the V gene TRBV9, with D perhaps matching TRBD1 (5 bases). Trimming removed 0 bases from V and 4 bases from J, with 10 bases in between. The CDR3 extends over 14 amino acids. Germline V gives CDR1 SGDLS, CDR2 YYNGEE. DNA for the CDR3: TGTGCCAGCAGCGTAGGAGGGGTGGGCACTGAAGCTTTCTTT. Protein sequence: CASSVGGVGTEAFF.

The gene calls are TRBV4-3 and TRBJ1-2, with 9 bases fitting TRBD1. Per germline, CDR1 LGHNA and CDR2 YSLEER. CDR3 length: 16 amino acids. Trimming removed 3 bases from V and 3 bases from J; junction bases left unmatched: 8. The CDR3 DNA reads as TGCGCCAGCAGCCACAACAGGGGGCGCATCTACTATGGCTACACCTTC. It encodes CASSHNRGRIYYGYTF.